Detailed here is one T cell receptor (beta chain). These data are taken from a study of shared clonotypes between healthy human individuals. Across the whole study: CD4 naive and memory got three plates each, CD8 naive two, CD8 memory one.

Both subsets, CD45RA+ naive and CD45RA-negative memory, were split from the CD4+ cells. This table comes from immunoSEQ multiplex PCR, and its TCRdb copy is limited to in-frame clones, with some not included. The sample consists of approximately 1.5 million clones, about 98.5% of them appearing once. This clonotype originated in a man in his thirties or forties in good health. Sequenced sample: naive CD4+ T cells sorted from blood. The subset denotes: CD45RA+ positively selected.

DNA for the CDR3: TGTGCCAGCAGTCCGGGACAGATTCACTTTAGCAATCAGCCCCAGCATTTT. This codes for CASSPGQIHFSNQPQHF. The chain has TRBV27 and TRBJ1-5; 7 bases line up with TRBD1. The germline gives CDR1 MNHEY, CDR2 SMNVEV (reference sequence). The trim removed 5 bases at V and 0 bases at J, leaving 10 bases unmatched. The CDR3 has 17 amino acids.